Sequencing of this TCR beta chain was carried out in a study of Ad26.COV2.S vaccination and SARS-CoV-2 variants. Study results and caveats: Recipients of vaccine and of placebo showed similar breadth of their non-spike TCR repertoires. After vaccination, reports described spike-specific CD8+ and CD4+ T cell responses as showing substantial breadth. Researchers cautioned that TCR breadth and depth analyses may have underestimated total T cell responses.

This table comes from immunoSEQ multiplex PCR, and its TCRdb copy is limited to in-frame clones, with some not included. In the table there are about 94,000 clones, roughly 84% of which are singletons. The V gene end was trimmed by 4 bases and the J gene end by 5 bases; junction bases not matched to a gene: 8. The V gene's germline CDR1 is SEHNR and CDR2 FQNEAQ (reference sequence). The CDR3 is 15 residues long. Points on this clone: What it binds is not known.

Specimen: peripheral blood, collected after recovery from COVID-19. The chain combines TRBV7-9 with TRBJ2-7; TRBD1 matches at 10 bases. The receptor's source is a human donor who had recovered from COVID-19. The CDR3 coding sequence is TGTGCCAGCAGCTCTCCGGGACAGGGGTTGCACGAGCAGTACTTC. Residues: CASSSPGQGLHEQYF.